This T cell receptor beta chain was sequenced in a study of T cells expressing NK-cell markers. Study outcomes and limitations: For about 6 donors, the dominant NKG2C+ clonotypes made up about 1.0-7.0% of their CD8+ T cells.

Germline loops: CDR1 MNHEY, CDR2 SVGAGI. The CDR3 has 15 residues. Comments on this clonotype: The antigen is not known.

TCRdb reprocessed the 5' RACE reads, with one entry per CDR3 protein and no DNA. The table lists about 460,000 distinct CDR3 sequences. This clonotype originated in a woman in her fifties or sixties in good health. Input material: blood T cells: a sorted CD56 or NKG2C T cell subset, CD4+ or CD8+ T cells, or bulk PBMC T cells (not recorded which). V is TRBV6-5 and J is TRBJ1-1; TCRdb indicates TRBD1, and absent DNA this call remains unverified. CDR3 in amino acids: CASSYEGGRETEAFF.